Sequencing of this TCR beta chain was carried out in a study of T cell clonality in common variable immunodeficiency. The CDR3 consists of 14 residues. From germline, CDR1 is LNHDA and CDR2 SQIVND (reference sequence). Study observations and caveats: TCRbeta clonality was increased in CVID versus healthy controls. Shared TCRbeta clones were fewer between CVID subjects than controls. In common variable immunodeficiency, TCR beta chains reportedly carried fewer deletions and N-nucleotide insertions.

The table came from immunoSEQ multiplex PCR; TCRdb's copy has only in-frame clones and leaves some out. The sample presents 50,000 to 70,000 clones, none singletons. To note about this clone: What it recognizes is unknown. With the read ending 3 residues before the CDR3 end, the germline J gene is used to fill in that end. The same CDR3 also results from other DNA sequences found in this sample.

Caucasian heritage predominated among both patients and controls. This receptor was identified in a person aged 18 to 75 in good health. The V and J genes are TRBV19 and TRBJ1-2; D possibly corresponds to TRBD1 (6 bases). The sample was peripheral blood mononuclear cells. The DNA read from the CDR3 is TGTGCCAGTAGTATAGATGGGAACCGGGACATT. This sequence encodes CASSIDGNRDI. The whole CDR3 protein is CASSIDGNRDIYTF. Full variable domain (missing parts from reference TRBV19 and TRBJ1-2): DGGITQSPKYLFRKEGQNVTLSCEQNLNHDAMYWYRQDPGQGLRLIYYSQIVNDFQKGDIAEGYSVSREKKESFPLTVTSAQKNPTAFYLCASSIDGNRDIYTFGSGTRLTVV.